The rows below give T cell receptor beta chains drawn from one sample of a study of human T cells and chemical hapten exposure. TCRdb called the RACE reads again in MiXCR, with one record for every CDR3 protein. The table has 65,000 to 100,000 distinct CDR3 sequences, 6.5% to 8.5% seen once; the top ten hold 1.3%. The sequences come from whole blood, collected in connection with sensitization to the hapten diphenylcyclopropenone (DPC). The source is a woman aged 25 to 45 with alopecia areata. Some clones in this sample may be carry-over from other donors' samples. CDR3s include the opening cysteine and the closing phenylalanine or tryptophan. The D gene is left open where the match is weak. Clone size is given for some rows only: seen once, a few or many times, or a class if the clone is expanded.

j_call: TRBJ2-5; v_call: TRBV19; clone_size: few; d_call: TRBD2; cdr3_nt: TGTGCCAGTAGTATATGGGGACTAAACCAAGAGACCCAGTACTTC; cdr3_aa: CASSIWGLNQETQYF
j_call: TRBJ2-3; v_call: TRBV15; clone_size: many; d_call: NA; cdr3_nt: TGTGCCACCAGCAGAGATCGGGGAGTTCGTACAGATACGCAGTATTTT; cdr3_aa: CATSRDRGVRTDTQYF
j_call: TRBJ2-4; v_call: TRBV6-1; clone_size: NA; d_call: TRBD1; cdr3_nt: TGTGCCAGCAGCCGGGACAGGGGTGGGAAAAACATTCAGTACTTC; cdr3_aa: CASSRDRGGKNIQYF
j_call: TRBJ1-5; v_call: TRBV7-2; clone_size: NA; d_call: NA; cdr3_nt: TGTGCCAGCCAGGGCCGTCCCCACCCGCTCATTTCCCAGCATTTT; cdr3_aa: CASQGRPHPLISQHF
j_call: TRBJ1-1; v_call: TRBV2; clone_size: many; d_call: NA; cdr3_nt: TGTGCCAGCAGTCCCCGGGCCGAGAACACTGAAGCTTTCTTT; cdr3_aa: CASSPRAENTEAFF
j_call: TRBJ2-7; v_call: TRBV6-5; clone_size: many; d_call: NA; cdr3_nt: TGTGCCAGCAGTTACTCGAGGAGCCACGAGCAGTACTTC; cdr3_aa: CASSYSRSHEQYF
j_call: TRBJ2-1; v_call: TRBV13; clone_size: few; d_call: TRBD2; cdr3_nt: TGTGCCAGCAGCTTACCACTAGCGGGGGTGAAGGATGAGCAGTTCTTC; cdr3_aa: CASSLPLAGVKDEQFF
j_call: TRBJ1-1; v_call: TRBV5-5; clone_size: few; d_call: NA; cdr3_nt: TGTGCCAGCAGCTTTTCAGGGTCGGGCGAGACTGAAGCTTTCTTT; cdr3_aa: CASSFSGSGETEAFF
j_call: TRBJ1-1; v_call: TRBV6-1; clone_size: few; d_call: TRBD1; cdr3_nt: TGTGCCGGGGGACAGGGCCAAAACACTGAAGCTTTCTTT; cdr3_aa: CAGGQGQNTEAFF
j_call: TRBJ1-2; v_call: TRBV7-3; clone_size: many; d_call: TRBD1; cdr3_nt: TGTGCCAGCAGCCGAGGGGGCTCCTTCGATGGCTACACCTTC; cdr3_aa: CASSRGGSFDGYTF
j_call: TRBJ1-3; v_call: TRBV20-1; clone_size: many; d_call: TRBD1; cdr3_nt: TGCAGTGCGGGCGACAGGGGGGCTGGAAACACCATATATTTT; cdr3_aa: CSAGDRGAGNTIYF
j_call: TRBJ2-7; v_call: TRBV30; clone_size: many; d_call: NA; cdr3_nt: TGTGCCTGGGCTTGGACAGTTACCTACGAGCAGTACTTC; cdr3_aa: CAWAWTVTYEQYF
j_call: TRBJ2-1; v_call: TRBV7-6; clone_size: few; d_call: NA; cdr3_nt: TGTGCCAGCAGCCTGGGACGGATAGGATACGAGCAGTTCTTC; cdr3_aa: CASSLGRIGYEQFF
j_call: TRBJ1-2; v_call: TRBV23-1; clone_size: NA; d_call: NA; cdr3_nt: TGCGCCAGCAGTCAATTGGGTCAGGGTCCCTATGGCTACACCTTC; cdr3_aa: CASSQLGQGPYGYTF
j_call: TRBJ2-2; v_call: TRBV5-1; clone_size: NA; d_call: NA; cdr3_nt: TGCGCCAGCCTGGGTGACCCAACCGGGGAGCTGTTTTTT; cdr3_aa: CASLGDPTGELFF
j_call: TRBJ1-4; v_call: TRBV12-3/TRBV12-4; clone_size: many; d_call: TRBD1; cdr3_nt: TGTGCCAGCAGCCGGGGTATCGGACAGGGGATTAGCGAAAAACTGTTTTTT; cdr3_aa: CASSRGIGQGISEKLFF
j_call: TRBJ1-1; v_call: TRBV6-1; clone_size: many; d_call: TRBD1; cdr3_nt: TGTGCCAGCAGTTTCCGGACAGGGAACACTGAAGCTTTCTTT; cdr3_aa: CASSFRTGNTEAFF
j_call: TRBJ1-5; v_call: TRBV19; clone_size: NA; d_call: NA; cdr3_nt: TGTGCCAGTAGTCCCCCGGACGAGGGGCATCAGCCCCAGCATTTT; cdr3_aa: CASSPPDEGHQPQHF
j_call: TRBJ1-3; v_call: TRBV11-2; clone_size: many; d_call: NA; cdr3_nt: TGTGCCAGCAGCCATCTCAGGGGTTCCACTGGAAACACCATATATTTT; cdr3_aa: CASSHLRGSTGNTIYF
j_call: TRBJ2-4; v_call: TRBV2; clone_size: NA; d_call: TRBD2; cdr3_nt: TGTGCCAGCAGTGAACCGGGCGGGGGGAAAAACATTCAGTACTTC; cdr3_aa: CASSEPGGGKNIQYF
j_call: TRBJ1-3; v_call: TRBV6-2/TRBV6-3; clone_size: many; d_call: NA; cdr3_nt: TGTGCCAGCAGTTACACCTCTGGAAACACCATATATTTT; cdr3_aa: CASSYTSGNTIYF
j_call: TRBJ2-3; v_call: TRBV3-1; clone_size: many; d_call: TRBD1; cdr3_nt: TGTGCCAGCAGAGGGACAGGGGTTACAGATACGCAGTATTTT; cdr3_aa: CASRGTGVTDTQYF
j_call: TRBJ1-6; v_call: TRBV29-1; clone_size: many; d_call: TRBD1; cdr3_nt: TGCAGCGTTCCCGCCGGGACAGGGGATAATTCACCCCTCCACTTT; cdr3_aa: CSVPAGTGDNSPLHF
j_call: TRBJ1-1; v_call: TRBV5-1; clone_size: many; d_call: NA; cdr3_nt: TGCGCCAGCAGCTTGGCATGGGGCACTGAAGCTTTCTTT; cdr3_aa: CASSLAWGTEAFF
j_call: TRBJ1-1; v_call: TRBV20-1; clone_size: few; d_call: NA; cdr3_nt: TGCAGTGCCGAGACTGGCCCCACTGAAGCTTTCTTT; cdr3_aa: CSAETGPTEAFF
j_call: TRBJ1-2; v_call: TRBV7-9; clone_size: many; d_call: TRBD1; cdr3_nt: TGTGCCAGCAGCTTAGGAACAGGGGCCTATGGCTACACCTTC; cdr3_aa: CASSLGTGAYGYTF
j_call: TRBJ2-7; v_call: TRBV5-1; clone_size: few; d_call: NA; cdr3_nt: TGCGCCAGCATGGAGGACTTCAGAGACAGCTCCTACGAGCAGTACTTC; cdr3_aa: CASMEDFRDSSYEQYF
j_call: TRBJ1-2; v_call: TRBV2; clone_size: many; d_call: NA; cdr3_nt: TGTGCCAGCAGTGTTGACCTTGCGGGTACGGACCCCAGCTATGGCTACACCTTC; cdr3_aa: CASSVDLAGTDPSYGYTF